This T cell receptor (beta chain) appears in the sequencing data of a study of CD8+ T cells in alopecia areata. For the study at large: Tofacitinib dosing lasted 6 to 18 months, which was then followed by 6 months off drug. Study-wide results and caveats: As there was one nonresponder, how baseline CD8+ expansion relates to response remains uncertain.

The trim removed 5 bases at V and 6 bases at J, leaving 2 bases unmatched. This CDR3 is built from 14 residues. CDR1 MNHNY and CDR2 SVGAGI come from the germline V gene (reference sequence). As for this clone: The antigen is not known.

The treatment denotes: oral pan-JAK inhibitor, 5-10 mg twice daily. It was cDNA, reverse transcribed from extracted RNA, that served as the sequencing template. Method: immunoSEQ multiplex PCR; TCRdb's copy keeps in-frame clones and lacks some. The table lists a few hundred thousand clones, 35% to 40% of them singletons. The chain employs TRBV6-6 and TRBJ2-1; 12 bases are shared with TRBD2. The sequence was obtained from a human donor with alopecia areata. Sequences were derived from CD4+ T cells sorted from blood, sampled between weeks 30 and 35, from a patient treated with tofacitinib. The CDR3 DNA is TGTGCCAGCAGTCTGACTAGCGGGAGCAATGAGCAGTTCTTC. It is translated as CASSLTSGSNEQFF.